Listed below are T cell receptor beta chains from one sample, sequenced in a study of blood T cell repertoires in COVID-19. Sequencing used immunoSEQ multiplex PCR; TCRdb keeps in-frame clones, though not all of them. The sample yields 490,000 or so clones, approximately 86% seen once. Sequencing input: PBMCs or T cells enriched from blood (not recorded which). These receptors all stem from a woman in her sixties who had recovered from COVID-19. Both conserved end residues are part of each CDR3. Clone size, where shown, is once, few, many, or a class for clones that have expanded.

cdr3_length clone_size v_call cdr3_aa
13 . TRBV11-3 CASSPTGADTQYF
14 . TRBV7-2 CASRPQGSTGELFF
14 . TRBV5-1 CASSYLQGNYGYTF
19 . TRBV21-1 CASSPPLDNTYETIYGYTF
13 . TRBV4-1 CASSQDLQVGYTF
18 . TRBV19 CASSIRVRGNSYNSPLHF
15 once TRBV7-9 CASSFEPGSCQPQHF
13 . TRBV4-1 CASSRDYQETQYF
17 . TRBV4-2 CASSQGPGLANTGELFF
16 . TRBV7-9 CASSSVTSGGYNEQFF
14 . TRBV6-5 CASSFWLAAGELFF
15 . TRBV7-2 CASSIVTGKNTEAFF
14 few TRBV10-1 CASPLGEGPYGYTF
17 . TRBV6-1 CASSEARTGLGYNEQFF
13 . TRBV12-3/TRBV12-4 CASSFAVTGELFF
13 once TRBV6-6 CASRPDRTYEQYF
14 . TRBV5-4 CASSTGGYPSGYTF
13 . TRBV15 CATSKGTDYGYTF
14 . TRBV6-5 CASRVPGGPYGYTF
14 . TRBV5-1 CASSYLPYQETQYF
16 . TRBV5-4 CASSNIPGQGNYGYTF
16 . TRBV5-1 CASSLGAAGDSYEQYF
13 . TRBV19 CASIGDRAHGYTF
14 . TRBV5-1 CASSGGADYNEQFF
13 . TRBV5-1 CASSPAVGNEQFF
15 . TRBV4-1 CASSQGGGANTEAFF
19 . TRBV9 CASSVDGMGHHTSTGELFF
13 . TRBV5-8 CASSLGHSDTQYF
12 . TRBV6-5 CASRSDRGRAFF
17 . TRBV9 CASSVGRSQGAGNTIYF